The 32 T cell receptor beta chains in this list originate from one sample, sequenced in a study of a mutant IDH1 vaccine in newly diagnosed glioma. Repertoires were generated with immunoSEQ multiplex PCR, while TCRdb's copy carries only in-frame clones and drops some. This sample has 50,000 to 60,000 clones; around 80% occur once, and the top ten carry roughly 5.2%. The antigens for these receptors are not known. Indicated time point: week 5, during vaccination. Topical imiquimod was applied with each vaccine dose, which held 300 ug of mutant IDH1 20-mer peptide. Sequenced here: PBMCs, sampled from a glioma patient whose treatment included an IDH1 peptide vaccine. The receptors originated from a man aged 45-60 years with glioma.

This clone was seen a few times. The V and J genes are TRBV10-2 and TRBJ2-2, with TRBD1 identical over 7 bases. The V gene end was trimmed by 6 bases and the J gene end by 7 bases; junction bases not matched to a gene: 8. The CDR3 has 14 amino acids. The germline CDR1 and CDR2 sequences are WSHSY and SAAADI. The CDR3 coding sequence is TGCGCCAGCAGACCCGGGACAGAGATCGGGGAGCTGTTTTTT. It encodes CASRPGTEIGELFF.

This clone was recorded only once. The CDR3 DNA is TGTGCCAGCAGCGCCTCTAGGGGTCAGAGTGAAAAACTGTTTTTT. Translating gives CASSASRGQSEKLFF. J is TRBJ1-4 and V is TRBV9; tentative D call: TRBD1 (5 bases). V lost 3 bases, J lost 7 bases, and 16 bases lay in between. Germline V CDR1 and CDR2: SGDLS, YYNGEE. This CDR3 comprises 15 residues.

This rearrangement joins TRBV5-5 to TRBJ2-7; D possibly matches TRBD1 or TRBD2 (5 bases each). The germline V and J ends were trimmed by 1 base and 3 bases, with 11 bases remaining between them. The CDR3 sequence is 14 residues long. Per germline, CDR1 SGHKS and CDR2 YYEKEE (reference sequence). This CDR3 is CASSLRDGGYEQYF. DNA for the CDR3: TGTGCCAGCAGCTTGAGGGACGGCGGCTACGAGCAGTACTTC.

The chain employs TRBV5-4 and TRBJ2-1; 8 nucleotides agree with TRBD2. The germline V gene encodes CDR1 SGHNT and CDR2 YYREEE (reference sequence). CDR3 size: 13 residues. Unmatched junction bases numbered 1, after V lost 2 bases and J lost 6 bases. CDR3 DNA sequence: TGTGCCAGCAGCTTTACTAGCGGCAATGAGCAGTTCTTC. This encodes CASSFTSGNEQFF.

This chain connects TRBV19 to TRBJ2-5, with D hard to call. Trimming stripped 10 bases from V and 4 bases from J, with 13 bases between. Germline V CDR1 and CDR2: LNHDA, SQIVND (reference sequence). CDR3 size: 12 residues. The CDR3 protein is CATRQSGETQYF. The CDR3 DNA reads TGTGCCACCCGTCAATCCGGAGAGACCCAGTACTTC.

The genes are TRBV10-2 and TRBJ2-4; 8 bases fit TRBD2. This CDR3 has 14 amino acids. Losses at the gene ends were 6 bases for V and 3 bases for J; bases not matched to a gene: 4. The germline CDR1 and CDR2 sequences are WSHSY and SAAADI. This CDR3 is CASSGGGGKNIQYF. The CDR3 DNA reads TGCGCCAGCAGCGGGGGGGGAGGCAAAAACATTCAGTACTTC.

This chain connects TRBV19 to TRBJ2-1; D is uncertain. V lost 1 base to trimming and J lost 0 bases, with 7 bases between them. CDR3 length: 15 amino acids. Germline CDR1 and CDR2: LNHDA and SQIVND (reference sequence). CDR3 nucleotides: TGTGCCAGTAGTATAGGCGAGAGCTCCTACAATGAGCAGTTCTTC. Its protein product is CASSIGESSYNEQFF.

The J gene is TRBJ1-4, the V gene TRBV9; 7 positions match TRBD1. The J segment lost 5 bases and the V segment lost 3 bases, leaving 7 bases of the junction unmatched. The CDR3 runs 15 residues. Germline V gene sequence: CDR1 SGDLS, CDR2 YYNGEE. DNA for the CDR3: TGTGCCAGCAGCGCAGTACAGGGGAGGAATGAAAAACTGTTTTTT. It encodes CASSAVQGRNEKLFF.

The chain is built from TRBV9 and TRBJ2-3, with TRBD1 matching over 7 bases. There are 13 residues in the CDR3. Germline lookup yields CDR1 SGDLS and CDR2 YYNGEE. The ends lost 3 bases at V and 5 bases at J; junction bases unmatched: 3. The DNA for the CDR3 is TGTGCCAGCAGCGCGACAGGGCGAGATACGCAGTATTTT. It is translated as CASSATGRDTQYF.

V and J are TRBV5-1 and TRBJ2-5, with 10 bases that match TRBD1. CDR1 is SGHRS and CDR2 is YFSETQ in the germline V gene. Germline trimming cut 2 bases from V and 5 bases from J; bases unmatched to any gene: 3. CDR3 size: 14 residues. CDR3 residues: CASSLRQGAETQYF. DNA for the CDR3: TGCGCCAGCAGCTTACGACAGGGGGCGGAGACCCAGTACTTC. The entire variable domain, with the rest obtained from reference TRBV5-1 and TRBJ2-5, is as follows: KAGVTQTPRYLIKTRGQQVTLSCSPISGHRSVSWYQQTPGQGLQFLFEYFSETQRNKGNFPGRFSGRQFSNSRSEMNVSTLELGDSALYLCASSLRQGAETQYFGPGTRLLVL.

The V gene is TRBV6-5, the J gene TRBJ2-5, with D unresolved. The CDR3 consists of 11 residues. V gave up 5 bases and J gave up 4 bases, with 5 bases separating them. Germline lookup yields CDR1 MNHEY and CDR2 SVGAGI. CDR3 nucleotides: TGTGCCAGCAGTACCAGAGAGACCCAGTACTTC. Protein product: CASSTRETQYF.

This clone was counted between two and nine times. The chain links TRBV7-8 to TRBJ1-1; D not resolved. The CDR3 spans 15 residues. The germline gives CDR1 SGHVS, CDR2 FQNEAQ. V lost 3 bases and J 2 bases, leaving 13 bases between the germline ends. The CDR3 reads CASSLASRRNTEAFF. In DNA, the CDR3 is TGTGCCAGCAGCTTGGCTTCGCGCAGAAACACTGAAGCTTTCTTT.

This clone was recorded a few times. The V and J genes are TRBV4-1 and TRBJ1-1; the match to TRBD1 covers 8 bases. This CDR3 has 15 amino acids. V lost 4 bases to trimming and J lost 4 bases; unmatched junction nucleotides: 8. Germline-derived CDR1 and CDR2 are MGHRA and YSYEKL. The CDR3 sequence is CASSPSTGAGTEAFF. CDR3 nucleotide sequence: TGCGCCAGCAGCCCTTCGACAGGGGCGGGCACTGAAGCTTTCTTT.

This chain links TRBV27 with TRBJ2-6; TRBD1 matches 7 bases. Looked up from germline, CDR1 is MNHEY and CDR2 is SMNVEV (reference sequence). The junction had 8 bases not matched to a gene; V was cut back by 2 bases and J by 4 bases. The CDR3 runs to 17 residues. CDR3 loop: CASSLDRVGVGANVLTF. The CDR3 DNA is TGTGCCAGCAGTTTAGACAGGGTTGGTGTGGGGGCCAACGTCCTGACTTTC.

The chain has TRBV30 and TRBJ2-1; 12 nucleotides match TRBD1. The CDR3 is made up of 14 amino acids. Unmatched junction bases numbered 4, after V lost 1 base and J lost 9 bases. Germline V gene sequence: CDR1 GTSNPN, CDR2 SVGIG (reference sequence). The CDR3 DNA follows: TGTGCCTGGAGTGGGGGACAGGGGGCCCTTGAGCAGTTCTTC. It is translated as CAWSGGQGALEQFF.

This chain links TRBV2 with TRBJ2-2; perhaps TRBD1 as D (6 bases). Germline CDR1 SNHLY, CDR2 FYNNEI. The length of the CDR3 is 14 residues. V was trimmed by 4 bases and J by 6 bases, leaving 12 bases between them. The CDR3 protein is CASSVRGTAGELFF. In DNA, the CDR3 is TGTGCCAGCAGTGTTAGGGGGACGGCCGGGGAGCTGTTTTTT.

The chain has TRBV7-2 and TRBJ1-5, with D perhaps TRBD1 (6 bases). Looked up from germline, CDR1 is SGHTA and CDR2 is FQGNSA. The CDR3 consists of 16 residues. The V end was cut by 1 base, the J end by 3 bases, with 13 bases between. CDR3 residues: CASSLVGAGDNQPQHF. The CDR3 DNA reads TGTGCCAGCAGCTTAGTAGGGGCAGGGGACAATCAGCCCCAGCATTTT.

The CDR3 loop is CASSFGYRANTEAFF. CDR3 nucleotides: TGCGCCAGCAGCTTCGGCTACAGAGCCAACACTGAAGCTTTCTTT. The V and J genes are TRBV5-1 and TRBJ1-1, with D unresolved. Trimming took off 2 bases at V and 2 bases at J, with 13 bases between the two ends. CDR1 and CDR2 from the germline V gene are SGHRS and YFSETQ. This CDR3 comprises 15 residues.

V is TRBV30 and J is TRBJ1-4; D gene uncertain. V was cut by 3 bases and J by 6 bases, with 11 bases left in between. Looked up from germline, CDR1 is GTSNPN and CDR2 is SVGIG (reference sequence). The CDR3 sequence is 13 residues long. The DNA of the CDR3 is TGTGCCTGGAGCCCAGAGTCTCATGAAAAACTGTTTTTT. Translating gives CAWSPESHEKLFF.

Here the CDR3 DNA reads TGTGCCAGCAGCCCAGGAGGGGGGACGGCCGAGCAGTACTTC. It translates to CASSPGGGTAEQYF. The V and J genes are TRBV9 and TRBJ2-7, with D possibly being TRBD1 or TRBD2 (6 bases each). Trimming removed 4 bases from V and 6 bases from J, with 17 bases in between. Germline assignment: CDR1 SGDLS and CDR2 YYNGEE. This CDR3 is built from 14 residues.

This clone was seen a few times. Here the CDR3 reads CASSQDVRSSYRSLYNEQFF. Here the CDR3 DNA reads TGCGCCAGCAGCCAAGATGTCAGGTCCAGCTACAGGTCCCTCTACAATGAGCAGTTCTTC. The chain carries TRBV4-3 and TRBJ2-1, with D possibly matching TRBD1 (5 bases). The germline gives CDR1 LGHNA, CDR2 YSLEER. The length of the CDR3 is 20 residues. Trimming removed 0 bases from V and 3 bases from J, with 24 bases in between.

This clone was observed a few times. This sequence joins TRBV2 and TRBJ1-5; the D gene is possibly TRBD1 (5 bases). The CDR3 is 14 amino acids. V shed 8 bases and J shed 4 bases, with 15 bases lying between them. Germline V CDR1 and CDR2: SNHLY, FYNNEI. This CDR3 is CASLVDGGNQPQHF. The CDR3 DNA is TGTGCCAGCCTGGTGGACGGGGGAAATCAGCCCCAGCATTTT.

This clone was detected only a few times. The rearrangement joins TRBV7-9 to TRBJ2-5, with D tentatively TRBD1 or TRBD2 (7 bases each). Germline V CDR1 and CDR2: SEHNR, FQNEAQ (reference sequence). This CDR3 is 11 amino acids long. Trimming took off 11 bases at V and 3 bases at J, with 10 bases between the two ends. CDR3 loop: CAQGGEETQYF. CDR3 bases: TGTGCCCAGGGGGGGGAAGAGACCCAGTACTTC.

The V call is TRBV20-1, the J call TRBJ2-1; TRBD1 agrees at 9 bases. Trimming at V came to 3 bases and at J to 15 bases, leaving 6 bases not matched to a gene. There are 11 residues in the CDR3. Germline CDR1 is DFQATT and CDR2 is SNEGSKA (reference sequence). CDR3 DNA: TGCAGTGCTAGTCCGGACAGGGGTTCGTTCTTC. It is translated as CSASPDRGSFF.

A few counts support this clone. The chain links TRBV4-2 to TRBJ2-7; TRBD1 agrees at 9 bases. The CDR3 has 16 amino acids. Germline V gene data show CDR1 as LGHNA and CDR2 as YNFKEQ. V shed 0 bases, J shed 5 bases, and the junction held 8 bases outside the gene matches. CDR3 sequence (DNA): TGTGCCAGCAGCCAAGATCCCGGGACAGGGTTCAACGAGCAGTACTTC. This translates into CASSQDPGTGFNEQYF.

The chain couples TRBV5-6 to TRBJ1-2; D call uncertain. With 2 bases removed from V and 2 bases from J, the gap between germline ends came to 10 bases. The germline CDR1 and CDR2 sequences are SGHDT and YYEEEE. This CDR3 has 14 amino acids. The CDR3 loop reads CASSFTFLNYGYTF. CDR3 coding DNA: TGTGCCAGCAGCTTTACCTTCCTCAACTATGGCTACACCTTC.

The chain links TRBV5-1 to TRBJ1-3; weak D call: TRBD1 (5 bases). Germline-derived CDR1 and CDR2 are SGHRS and YFSETQ. With 0 bases removed from V and 0 bases from J, the gap between germline ends came to 7 bases. CDR3 length: 15 residues. CDR3 in amino acids: CASSLERGSGNTIYF. DNA for the CDR3: TGCGCCAGCAGCTTGGAAAGGGGCTCTGGAAACACCATATATTTT.

The chain recombines TRBV11-2 with TRBJ1-1, with D possibly matching TRBD1 (5 bases). With 4 bases removed from V and 1 base from J, the gap between germline ends came to 13 bases. Per the germline V gene, CDR1 is SGHAT and CDR2 is FQNNGV. The CDR3 covers 15 residues. CDR3: CASSSLGLGNTEAFF. CDR3 DNA: TGTGCCAGCAGCTCCCTGGGACTAGGGAACACTGAAGCTTTCTTT.

V is TRBV6-4 and J is TRBJ1-4, with unresolved D. The V gene's germline CDR1 is MRHNA and CDR2 SNTAGT. This CDR3 is built from 15 residues. Trimming took off 5 bases at V and 8 bases at J, with 18 bases between the two ends. Here the CDR3 DNA reads TGTGCCAGCAGTTTCGAGGAGGGCCTTAAGGAAAAACTGTTTTTT. Protein sequence: CASSFEEGLKEKLFF.

V usage is TRBV2 and J usage is TRBJ1-2; a weak D match, TRBD1 (5 bases). This CDR3 is 14 amino acids long. The V end lost 9 bases, the J end lost 0 bases, and 14 bases lay between the germline ends. The germline V gene has CDR1 SNHLY and CDR2 FYNNEI. The CDR3 loop reads CASTIDSANYGYTF. The DNA for the CDR3 is TGTGCCAGTACTATAGACAGCGCTAACTATGGCTACACCTTC.

V gene TRBV19 combines with J gene TRBJ1-5; 7 bases align to TRBD1. The CDR3 has 14 residues. V shed 5 bases, J shed 9 bases, and the junction held 10 bases outside the gene matches. In germline, CDR1 is LNHDA, CDR2 SQIVND (reference sequence). The CDR3 protein is CASSFPGQRPPQHF. The DNA for the CDR3 is TGTGCCAGTAGTTTTCCGGGACAGCGGCCGCCCCAGCATTTT.

The chain links TRBV6-1 to TRBJ1-5, with unresolved D. Germline V CDR1 and CDR2: MNHNS, SASEGT. Trimming took 0 bases from V and 0 from J, leaving 15 bases between them. The CDR3 runs to 18 residues. The CDR3 coding sequence is TGTGCCAGCAGTGAAGCCGGTGGTGCGGGTTATAGCAATCAGCCCCAGCATTTT. It encodes CASSEAGGAGYSNQPQHF.